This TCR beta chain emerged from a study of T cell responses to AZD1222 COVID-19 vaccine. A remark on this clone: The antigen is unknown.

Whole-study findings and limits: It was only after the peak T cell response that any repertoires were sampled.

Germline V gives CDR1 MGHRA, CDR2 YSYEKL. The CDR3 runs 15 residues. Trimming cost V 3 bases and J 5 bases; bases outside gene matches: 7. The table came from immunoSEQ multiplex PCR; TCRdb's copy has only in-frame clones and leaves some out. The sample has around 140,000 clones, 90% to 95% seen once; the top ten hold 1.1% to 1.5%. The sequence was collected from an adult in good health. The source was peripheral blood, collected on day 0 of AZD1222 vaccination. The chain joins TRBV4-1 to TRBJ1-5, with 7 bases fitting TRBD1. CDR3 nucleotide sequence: TGCGCCAGCAGCCAGTCCGGGACAGCAGATCAGCCCCAGCATTTT. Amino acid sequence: CASSQSGTADQPQHF.